The 30 T cell receptor beta chains listed next were all sequenced from one sample in a study of control samples from healthy donors and cancer patients. Data came from immunoSEQ multiplex PCR; TCRdb stores just in-frame clones and leaves some out. This repertoire shows some 130,000 clones, approximately 92% found once; its top ten account for about 2.2%. Sequenced: blood. These receptors were taken from a woman aged 50 to 65 in good health.

V and J are TRBV27 and TRBJ2-7, with 14 bases that match TRBD2. The length of the CDR3 is 19 residues. Germline V gives CDR1 MNHEY, CDR2 SMNVEV (reference sequence). Germline trimming cut 4 bases from V and 2 bases from J; bases unmatched to any gene: 13. The CDR3 region is CASSSWPGTSGSTPYEQYF. DNA of the CDR3: TGTGCCAGCAGTTCCTGGCCAGGGACTAGCGGGAGTACACCCTACGAGCAGTACTTC.

The table lists this clone with a few counts. The chain combines TRBV10-3 with TRBJ1-1, with D perhaps TRBD1 (5 bases). CDR3 size: 13 residues. The V gene lost 6 bases and the J gene lost 6 bases, with 14 bases spanning the gap. Germline V gives CDR1 ENHRY, CDR2 SYGVKD. Here the CDR3 DNA reads TGTGCCATCAGCGCAAGGAGGGACGCTGAAGCTTTCTTT. This translates into CAISARRDAEAFF.

The chain couples TRBV6-5 to TRBJ1-3, with D uncertain. This CDR3 comprises 15 residues. V shed 6 bases and J shed 5 bases, with 17 bases lying between them. CDR1 MNHEY and CDR2 SVGAGI come from the germline V gene. The CDR3 spells CASSPARITRNTIYF. Written as DNA, the CDR3 is TGTGCCAGCAGCCCCGCCAGGATCACCAGAAACACCATATATTTT.

Regarding this clone: The same CDR3 is also encoded by other DNA sequences in this sample. This chain links TRBV11-2 with TRBJ2-5; D unresolved. The CDR3 runs 11 residues. Trimming left V 2 bases short and J 5 bases short, with 3 bases between. Germline CDR1 is SGHAT and CDR2 is FQNNGV. Written as DNA, the CDR3 is TGTGCCAGCAGCTTACTTGAGACCCAGTACTTC. This gives the protein CASSLLETQYF.

The rearrangement links TRBV19 to TRBJ1-6; D is unresolved. Germline V lookup: CDR1 LNHDA, CDR2 SQIVND (reference sequence). The V gene lost 1 base and the J gene lost 10 bases, with 5 bases spanning the gap. CDR3 length: 12 residues. CDR3 in DNA: TGTGCCAGTAGTATAGGAGGGTCACCCCTCCACTTT. Translation gives CASSIGGSPLHF.

This clone was observed a handful of times. The V and J genes are TRBV30 and TRBJ2-4; D is unresolved. The V and J ends lost 0 bases and 4 bases respectively, with 1 base between them. This CDR3 is 11 amino acids long. The germline V gene encodes CDR1 GTSNPN and CDR2 SVGIG (reference sequence). The CDR3 loop reads CAWSVKNIQYF. The CDR3 region has the DNA TGTGCCTGGAGTGTAAAAAACATTCAGTACTTC.

This chain joins TRBV6-5 and TRBJ1-1, with D perhaps TRBD1 (5 bases). Germline-derived CDR1 and CDR2 are MNHEY and SVGAGI. The CDR3 consists of 14 residues. Trimming left V 5 bases short and J 2 bases short, with 12 bases between. The CDR3 loop is CASSQTGFNTEAFF. The CDR3 DNA is TGTGCCAGCAGTCAAACAGGTTTCAACACTGAAGCTTTCTTT.

This clone turned up a few times. J is TRBJ1-1 and V is TRBV28; perhaps TRBD1 as D (5 bases). Germline lookup yields CDR1 MDHEN and CDR2 SYDVKM. V lost 7 bases and J 2 bases, leaving 11 bases between the germline ends. The CDR3 length is 13 residues. The CDR3 reads CASTSTANTEAFF. CDR3 bases: TGTGCCAGCACTTCGACAGCCAACACTGAAGCTTTCTTT.

The chain has TRBV6-6 and TRBJ2-5; no firm D call. The CDR3 loop spans 16 amino acids. Per germline, CDR1 MNHNY and CDR2 SVGAGI (reference sequence). V lost 0 bases to trimming and J lost 3 bases, with 14 bases between them. The CDR3 sequence is CASSYSRDTLKETQYF. The CDR3 DNA follows: TGTGCCAGCAGTTACTCCCGAGACACCCTAAAAGAGACCCAGTACTTC.

This chain links TRBV27 with TRBJ1-2; 7 nucleotides line up with TRBD1. CDR3 length equals 14 residues. Losses at the gene ends were 5 bases for V and 2 bases for J; bases not matched to a gene: 5. In germline, CDR1 is MNHEY, CDR2 SMNVEV (reference sequence). The CDR3 nucleotides read TGTGCCAGCAGTATCCGAGGGGGCAACTATGGCTACACCTTC. Amino acids: CASSIRGGNYGYTF.

This clone was picked up one time. The chain carries TRBV30 and TRBJ2-7, with TRBD2 identical over 7 bases. The germline V gene has CDR1 GTSNPN and CDR2 SVGIG (reference sequence). CDR3 size: 15 residues. V was clipped by 3 bases and J by 0 bases; unmatched bases: 8. The CDR3 DNA reads TGTGCCTGGAGCGTGACCGGGACTACCTCCTACGAGCAGTACTTC. Translated, it gives CAWSVTGTTSYEQYF.

This chain joins TRBV6-5 and TRBJ1-1; D unclear. The CDR3 is 13 amino acids. CDR1 MNHEY and CDR2 SVGAGI come from the germline V gene. Trimming pared 6 bases from V and 0 bases from J, leaving 8 bases between. In nucleotides, the CDR3 is TGTGCCAGCAGCTTAAAGTTGAACACTGAAGCTTTCTTT. As protein: CASSLKLNTEAFF.

The chain joins TRBV28 to TRBJ1-1; possibly TRBD1 for D (6 bases). The CDR3 runs 17 residues. Germline V CDR1 and CDR2: MDHEN, SYDVKM. Trimming shortened V by 4 bases and J by 3 bases, and 21 bases separated the two germline ends. The DNA of the CDR3 is TGTGCCAGCAGTTCCGCATTCACAGGGTATGGTGACACTGAAGCTTTCTTT. Translation gives CASSSAFTGYGDTEAFF. The entire variable domain, with the rest obtained from reference TRBV28 and TRBJ1-1, is as follows: DVKVTQSSRYLVKRTGEKVFLECVQDMDHENMFWYRQDPGLGLRLIYFSYDVKMKEKGDIPEGYSVSREKKERFSLILESASTNQTSMYLCASSSAFTGYGDTEAFFGQGTRLTVV.

The chain employs TRBV21-1 and TRBJ2-2; TRBD1 reflects the table's D call only, with no check against the DNA. TRBV21-1 is shown as a pseudogene. The CDR3 length is 18 residues. The CDR3 here is CASRPWRARQGFIGELFF. The CDR3 coding sequence is TGTGCCAGCAGGCCCTGGCGGGCGAGACAGGGGTTTATCGGGGAGCTGTTTTTT.

This clone has only one observation. The rearrangement joins TRBV23-1 to TRBJ1-5; possible D gene TRBD1, 5 bases. TRBV23-1 is annotated as an ORF whose role is uncertain. The CDR3 consists of 16 residues. V dropped 3 bases and J dropped 2 bases, with 14 bases sitting between them. CDR3 DNA: TGCGCCAGCAGTCAGGGGACCGAGTGGGGCAATCAGCCCCAGCATTTT. Residues: CASSQGTEWGNQPQHF.

This chain connects TRBV6-5 to TRBJ2-2, with TRBD1 matching over 7 bases. J lost 5 bases, V lost 0 bases, and 6 bases had no gene match. The germline V gene encodes CDR1 MNHEY and CDR2 SVGAGI. The CDR3 sequence is 16 residues long. CDR3 DNA sequence: TGTGCCAGCAGTTACTCCCCGGGACAGCTTACCGGGGAGCTGTTTTTT. It encodes CASSYSPGQLTGELFF.

The genes are TRBV5-1 and TRBJ2-7, with D perhaps matching TRBD2 (6 bases). This CDR3 is built from 15 residues. V was shortened by 1 base and J by 0 bases, with 11 bases between the two germline ends. Germline V CDR1 and CDR2: SGHRS, YFSETQ. CDR3 in DNA: TGCGCCAGCAGCTTGTGGGGGGAGAGCTCCTACGAGCAGTACTTC. Residues: CASSLWGESSYEQYF.

This clone was counted a few times. V and J are TRBV19 and TRBJ1-5, with D perhaps TRBD1 (6 bases). Per germline, CDR1 LNHDA and CDR2 SQIVND (reference sequence). The length of the CDR3 is 12 residues. Trimming took off 6 bases at V and 5 bases at J, with 8 bases between the two ends. The CDR3 here is CASRSGDQPQHF. The CDR3 DNA is TGTGCCAGTAGATCAGGGGATCAGCCCCAGCATTTT.

The rearrangement joins TRBV4-1 to TRBJ2-1; D call uncertain. The germline V gene has CDR1 MGHRA and CDR2 YSYEKL. V was trimmed by 0 bases and J by 5 bases, leaving 14 bases between them. The CDR3 runs to 16 residues. The CDR3 DNA reads as TGCGCCAGCAGCCAAGATCTTACAGCGAACCACAATGAGCAGTTCTTC. This sequence encodes CASSQDLTANHNEQFF.

This chain joins TRBV27 and TRBJ1-3, with D possibly matching TRBD1 (6 bases). V gave up 8 bases and J gave up 2 bases, with 16 bases separating them. This CDR3 region has 15 residues. Germline values: CDR1 MNHEY, CDR2 SMNVEV (reference sequence). CDR3 sequence (DNA): TGTGCCAGCCTTACCATCACAGGGACTGGAAACACCATATATTTT. It encodes CASLTITGTGNTIYF.

The chain carries TRBV19 and TRBJ1-5; no reliable D call. V lost 2 bases to trimming and J lost 5 bases, with 10 bases between them. This CDR3 is built from 14 residues. Germline lookup yields CDR1 LNHDA and CDR2 SQIVND (reference sequence). The CDR3 loop is CASSISYFDQPQHF. The DNA of the CDR3 is TGTGCCAGTAGTATATCTTATTTCGATCAGCCCCAGCATTTT.

The chain joins TRBV18 to TRBJ1-5; TRBD1 agrees at 9 bases. This CDR3 comprises 15 residues. Germline-derived CDR1 and CDR2 are KGHSH and LQKENI. V shed 5 bases, J shed 5 bases, and the junction held 7 bases outside the gene matches. The CDR3 sequence is CASSDDRGFYQPQHF. Here the CDR3 DNA reads TGTGCCAGCTCAGACGACAGGGGGTTTTATCAGCCCCAGCATTTT.

V is TRBV12-3 or TRBV12-4 and J is TRBJ1-1; D uncertain. The CDR3 contains 12 residues. Trimming took off 2 bases at V and 4 bases at J, with 5 bases between the two ends. The CDR3 sequence: CASSLLGTEAFF. CDR3 in DNA: TGTGCCAGCAGTTTACTGGGCACTGAAGCTTTCTTT.

CDR3 region: CAWRLLEAGAIYF. The CDR3 nucleotides read TGTGCCTGGAGACTATTGGAGGCAGGGGCCATATATTTT. The chain couples TRBV30 to TRBJ1-3; perhaps TRBD1 as D (6 bases). Trimming left V 3 bases short and J 11 bases short, with 17 bases between. Looked up from germline, CDR1 is GTSNPN and CDR2 is SVGIG (reference sequence). The CDR3 has 13 residues.

The V and J genes are TRBV29-1 and TRBJ1-1; D is undetermined. The V gene lost 4 bases and the J gene lost 2 bases, with 11 bases spanning the gap. Germline CDR1 and CDR2: SQVTM and ANQGSEA. The CDR3 loop spans 13 amino acids. The CDR3 nucleotides read TGCAGCGTTGTTCCCATGGGTAACACTGAAGCTTTCTTT. Protein product: CSVVPMGNTEAFF.

In nucleotides, the CDR3 is TGTGCCAGCAGTACGGACAGGGGACGACAGCCCCAGCATTTT. Its translation is CASSTDRGRQPQHF. J is TRBJ1-5 and V is TRBV2; 9 bases agree with TRBD1. The CDR3 is made up of 14 amino acids. Germline values: CDR1 SNHLY, CDR2 FYNNEI. V lost 5 bases to trimming and J lost 7 bases; unmatched junction nucleotides: 6.

The chain joins TRBV4-1 to TRBJ2-2; TRBD1 matches 11 bases. This CDR3 is built from 17 residues. From germline, CDR1 is MGHRA and CDR2 YSYEKL. The V gene end was trimmed by 4 bases and the J gene end by 6 bases; junction bases not matched to a gene: 10. CDR3 DNA: TGCGCCAGCAGCCCGTACGGGGGACAGGGGGTAGCCGGGGAGCTGTTTTTT. Protein: CASSPYGGQGVAGELFF.

The chain uses TRBV6-5 and TRBJ2-5; 8 bases are shared with TRBD2. The CDR3 has 14 amino acids. V lost 2 bases, J lost 5 bases, and 4 bases stayed unmatched. The germline V gene encodes CDR1 MNHEY and CDR2 SVGAGI. As DNA, the CDR3 is TGTGCCAGCAGTTACGCTAGCGGGTTGGAGACCCAGTACTTC. It encodes CASSYASGLETQYF.

This chain joins TRBV7-9 and TRBJ2-3, with 9 bases that match TRBD1. The CDR3 sequence is 17 residues long. The germline CDR1 and CDR2 sequences are SEHNR and FQNEAQ (reference sequence). V shed 2 bases and J 4 bases; nucleotides not matched to a gene: 10. The CDR3 DNA is TGTGCCAGCAGCTTACCTAGGGACAGGGAGGTCGCAGATACGCAGTATTTT. This translates into CASSLPRDREVADTQYF.

V and J are TRBV2 and TRBJ1-2; no firm D call. Germline V gene lookup returns CDR1 SNHLY and CDR2 FYNNEI. The CDR3 spans 15 residues. The V end was cut by 5 bases, the J end by 6 bases, with 19 bases between. CDR3 region: CASSSQVYESNGYTF. DNA for the CDR3: TGTGCCAGCAGTAGTCAGGTGTACGAGTCTAATGGCTACACCTTC.